The rows below give T cell receptor beta chains drawn from one sample of a study of molecular identifiers for immune sequencing clone quantification. Via MiXCR, TCRdb re-called the PCR reads, giving one row per CDR3 protein. Of 30,000 to 45,000 distinct CDR3 sequences listed, around 20% are singletons. The sample taken for sequencing was naive CD8+ T cells from blood, with Jurkat cell RNA spiked in. The receptors shown here come from a human donor in good health. Some libraries in this study had Jurkat cell RNA spiked in. Both conserved end residues are part of each CDR3. A D gene is named only where the DNA matches it firmly. Some rows have no size entry. The others give once, few or many, or a class for an expanded clone.

cdr3_nt cdr3_aa v_call clone_size d_call j_call
TGCAGTTCACACGAAATGGGGGCTTTCTTT CSSHEMGAFF TRBV20-1 many - TRBJ1-1
TGTGCCAGCAGCGCACTAGTGATTGAGCAGTTCTTC CASSALVIEQFF TRBV7-9 - - TRBJ2-1
TGTGCCAGCATGGAAGCACAGGGGGCCAACTATGGCTACACCTTC CASMEAQGANYGYTF TRBV28 many TRBD1 TRBJ1-2
TGTGCCAGCAGCTTTGCAGGTGACACCGGGGAGCTGTTTTTT CASSFAGDTGELFF TRBV7-9 many - TRBJ2-2
TGTGCCAGCAGTCAAGCCGGGACACCTTATGGCTACACCTTC CASSQAGTPYGYTF TRBV25-1 few - TRBJ1-2
TGTGCCACCCGCGGGACAGGAACCACAGATACGCAGTATTTT CATRGTGTTDTQYF TRBV15 many TRBD1 TRBJ2-3
TGTGCCAGCAGCAATAGCCCTGGGGAGGGGGACATATACGAGCAGTACTTC CASSNSPGEGDIYEQYF TRBV7-8 many - TRBJ2-7
TGTGCCAGCTCCCAACTGAGCGGAACTCCTTTAGTGAATACGCAGTATTTT CASSQLSGTPLVNTQYF TRBV27 - - TRBJ2-3
TGTGCCAGCCTTGGGGGCTTAACTGAAGCTTTCTTT CASLGGLTEAFF TRBV6-1 many - TRBJ1-1
TGTGCCAGCAGCCAAGATTGGGCAGGTCGGGGCTACGAGCAGTACTTC CASSQDWAGRGYEQYF TRBV4-2 many - TRBJ2-7
TGTGCCAGCATCCCAACCGGGGCGCCGAACACTGAAGCTTTCTTT CASIPTGAPNTEAFF TRBV6-2/TRBV6-3 - - TRBJ1-1
TGTGCCAGCAGTTACAGCGGGAGCACAGATACGCAGTATTTT CASSYSGSTDTQYF TRBV6-2/TRBV6-3 - - TRBJ2-3
TGTGCCAGCAGTCTCGGACTAGCGCCTATACATACGCAGTATTTT CASSLGLAPIHTQYF TRBV12-3/TRBV12-4 few TRBD2 TRBJ2-3
TGTGCCAGCACCCCAGAAGGTAGCGGCCCCTACAATGAGCAGTTCTTC CASTPEGSGPYNEQFF TRBV9 - - TRBJ2-1
TGTGCCAGCAGCCAAGGGTTACTAGCGGGAAATTACGAGCAGTACTTC CASSQGLLAGNYEQYF TRBV3-1 few TRBD2 TRBJ2-7
TGTGCCAGCAGTGAAGCGCTTCTGATGGTTAGCTCCTACGAGCAGTACTTC CASSEALLMVSSYEQYF TRBV2 many - TRBJ2-7
TGTGCCAGCAGCCCACGGACTAGCGCCAGGGAGACCCAGTACTTC CASSPRTSARETQYF TRBV7-9 many TRBD2 TRBJ2-5
TGTGCCAGCAGCTTCGAGTCGAGCTCCTACGAGCAGTACTTC CASSFESSSYEQYF TRBV13 few - TRBJ2-7
TGTGCCAGCATACATCATCCAGGAGACACTGAAGCTTTCTTT CASIHHPGDTEAFF TRBV5-6 few - TRBJ1-1
TGTGCCAGCTCTAACCCCCTCCTAGCGGGAGGCCCTGGCGATGAGCAGTTCTTC CASSNPLLAGGPGDEQFF TRBV11-2 many TRBD2 TRBJ2-1
TGCGCCAGCTTAGGAGCGGGAGGCCTTCATGAGCAGTTCTTC CASLGAGGLHEQFF TRBV4-1 few TRBD2 TRBJ2-1
TGTGCCAGCAGCTCCCCGACTAGCGAATCCTACAATGAGCAGTTCTTC CASSSPTSESYNEQFF TRBV5-6 - TRBD2 TRBJ2-1
TGCAGTGCTAAGGTGGGACAGGGAGGATACAATGAGCAGTTCTTC CSAKVGQGGYNEQFF TRBV20-1 many TRBD1 TRBJ2-1
TGCGCCAGCAGCTTGGGGACCGGAACCTACGAGCAGTACTTC CASSLGTGTYEQYF TRBV5-1 many - TRBJ2-7
TGTGCCAGCAGCCAACTCGGGGGGAGCTCCTACGAGCAGTACTTC CASSQLGGSSYEQYF TRBV12-3/TRBV12-4 many TRBD2 TRBJ2-7
TGTGCCAGCAGTTTAAACCGGGACAAGTTGGCCTACGAGCAGTACTTC CASSLNRDKLAYEQYF TRBV27 many - TRBJ2-7
TGTGCCAGCAGCTTATCCGGGGAAAGCACAGATACGCAGTATTTT CASSLSGESTDTQYF TRBV7-9 many - TRBJ2-3
TGTGCCAGCAGTTTACCCGACGGGACTGGGGCTAACTATGGCTACACCTTC CASSLPDGTGANYGYTF TRBV28 many - TRBJ1-2
TGTGCCGTCAGGGGATTTTCCTACGAGCAGTACTTC CAVRGFSYEQYF TRBV27 many - TRBJ2-7
TGCAGCGTTGAAGCCCCCTTACTAGCGGGATACGAGCAGTACTTC CSVEAPLLAGYEQYF TRBV29-1 many TRBD2 TRBJ2-7
TGTGCCAGCTCACCAACGACTACTCAAGAGACCCAGTACTTC CASSPTTTQETQYF TRBV18 few - TRBJ2-5
TGCGCCAGCAGCCTCGAAGGGCACGGGGAGCTGTTTTTT CASSLEGHGELFF TRBV4-1 once - TRBJ2-2
TGTGCCAGCAGCTTAATGGGGCGGGACACAGATACGCAGTATTTT CASSLMGRDTDTQYF TRBV7-6 many - TRBJ2-3
TGTGCCAGCAGTTGGGGACAGCGGGACAGCACAGATACGCAGTATTTT CASSWGQRDSTDTQYF TRBV28 few - TRBJ2-3
TGCAGCGTTGAAGCCCCGAGTAGCGGGAGCTCCGATGAGCAGTTCTTC CSVEAPSSGSSDEQFF TRBV29-1 many TRBD2 TRBJ2-1
TGCGCCAGCAGTGCCGGAACCTACGAGCAGTACTTC CASSAGTYEQYF TRBV10-2 many - TRBJ2-7
TGTGCCAGCAGCCAGAGGAATCAGCCCCAGCATTTT CASSQRNQPQHF TRBV6-2/TRBV6-3 many - TRBJ1-5
TGTGCCAGCAGTGGAGCGGGATCGATCACCGGGGAGCTGTTTTTT CASSGAGSITGELFF TRBV9 many TRBD2 TRBJ2-2
TGCGCCAGCAGCCAAGGGACTAGCGGTATAAATGAGCAGTTCTTC CASSQGTSGINEQFF TRBV4-3 few TRBD2 TRBJ2-1
TGTGCCAGTAGGCGGACGGTGGAAAACACTGAAGCTTTCTTT CASRRTVENTEAFF TRBV19 - - TRBJ1-1
TGTGCCAGCAGTGAAGCGACCTTGGGGGTTTATTCACCCCTCCACTTT CASSEATLGVYSPLHF TRBV2 many - TRBJ1-6
TGTGCCAGCCGGGACCGATACAATGAGCAGTTCTTC CASRDRYNEQFF TRBV11-1 many - TRBJ2-1
TGTGCCAGCAGCCAATACAGCTGGTCCGGGGAGCTGCTTTTT CASSQYSWSGELLF TRBV14 once - TRBJ2-2
TGTGCCAGCAGCGGCTACAGGTGGGAATATCCAAACGAGCAGTACTTC CASSGYRWEYPNEQYF TRBV5-5 many - TRBJ2-7
TGCAGTGCTAGAGATCTCGTCGGGGTAGCGGGGGACTCCTACGAGCAGTACTTC CSARDLVGVAGDSYEQYF TRBV20-1 few TRBD2 TRBJ2-7
TGTGCCAGCAGCTTAGGACTAGCGGGAGAAGAGACCCAGTACTTC CASSLGLAGEETQYF TRBV7-9 many TRBD2 TRBJ2-5
TGTGCCAGCAGTCCGCGGACAGGGCCCTTCCAGCCCCAGCATTTT CASSPRTGPFQPQHF TRBV27 many TRBD1 TRBJ1-5
TGCGCCAGCAGCCAAGGGGGCAGGTTCTCCTACGAGCAGTACTTC CASSQGGRFSYEQYF TRBV4-3 many - TRBJ2-7
TGTGCCAGCAGTTACGATCGGTTCGAGCAGTTCTTC CASSYDRFEQFF TRBV6-2/TRBV6-3 many - TRBJ2-1
TGTGCCAGCAGCAGACAGGGCAATCAGCCCCAGCATTTT CASSRQGNQPQHF TRBV6-2/TRBV6-3 few - TRBJ1-5
TGTGCCAGCAGCCGACTAGCGGGAACCTACGAGCAGTACTTC CASSRLAGTYEQYF TRBV28 many TRBD2 TRBJ2-7
TGTGCCAGCAGCTTAGTCCCGGACAGGGGGGCTTACGACTATGGCTACACCTTC CASSLVPDRGAYDYGYTF TRBV7-2 medium-sized TRBD1 TRBJ1-2
TGCAGCGTCGGGCGGGACCACACCGGGGAGCTGTTTTTT CSVGRDHTGELFF TRBV29-1 - - TRBJ2-2
TGTGCCAGCAGCAAAGTGTCGGAGCTAGCGCGCGACGAGCAGTACTTC CASSKVSELARDEQYF TRBV21-1 many - TRBJ2-7